Listed below are T cell receptor beta chains from one sample, sequenced in a study of cytomegalovirus exposure and HLA in healthy donors. TCRdb's copy holds only in-frame clones and misses some; the assay was immunoSEQ multiplex PCR. Of around 130,000 clones in the sample, roughly 74% were seen once. Material: PBMCs. The origin of the receptors is a woman aged 50 to 65 in good health and CMV-seropositive. CDR3s include the opening cysteine and the closing phenylalanine or tryptophan. Each record gives: V gene, clone size, D gene, J gene, CDR3 protein, CDR3 DNA. A D gene is named only where the DNA matches it firmly. Some rows have no size entry. The others give once, few or many, or a class for an expanded clone.

V: TRBV12-5
size: -
D: TRBD1
J: TRBJ1-5
CDR3: CASGLPGQGNQPQHF
DNA: TGTGCTAGTGGTTTACCCGGACAGGGGAATCAGCCCCAGCATTTT

V: TRBV7-2
size: -
D: TRBD2
J: TRBJ2-3
CDR3: CASKSGGADTQYF
DNA: TGTGCCAGCAAGAGCGGGGGGGCAGATACGCAGTATTTT

V: TRBV7-9
size: few
D: -
J: TRBJ1-2
CDR3: CASSRSGDDRYGYTF
DNA: TGTGCCAGCAGTCGTTCGGGGGACGACCGCTATGGCTACACCTTC

V: TRBV30
size: -
D: TRBD2
J: TRBJ2-2
CDR3: CAWSTRAGVSAGELFF
DNA: TGTGCCTGGAGCACCCGAGCGGGGGTCTCAGCCGGGGAGCTGTTTTTT

V: TRBV7-9
size: -
D: -
J: TRBJ2-3
CDR3: CASKPGLSGRNPDTQYF
DNA: TGTGCCAGCAAACCCGGGCTGAGCGGAAGGAATCCAGATACGCAGTATTTT

V: TRBV4-2
size: -
D: TRBD1
J: TRBJ1-2
CDR3: CASSQDTGARGYTF
DNA: TGTGCCAGCAGCCAAGATACAGGGGCGCGAGGCTACACCTTC

V: TRBV7-7
size: -
D: -
J: TRBJ2-2
CDR3: CASSAKTLIGGPGELFF
DNA: TGTGCTAGCAGCGCGAAGACGCTAATCGGGGGGCCCGGGGAGCTGTTTTTT

V: TRBV6-6
size: -
D: -
J: TRBJ2-3
CDR3: CASSYSGTSTDTQYF
DNA: TGTGCCAGCAGTTACTCCGGGACTAGCACAGATACGCAGTATTTT

V: TRBV19
size: -
D: -
J: TRBJ1-1
CDR3: CASKPPQYNTEAFF
DNA: TGTGCCAGTAAGCCCCCACAGTACAACACTGAAGCTTTCTTT

V: TRBV19
size: -
D: -
J: TRBJ1-1
CDR3: CASSIDISTEAFF
DNA: TGTGCCAGTAGTATAGATATCTCCACTGAAGCTTTCTTT

V: TRBV7-8
size: few
D: TRBD2
J: TRBJ2-7
CDR3: CASSLELAGSHEQYF
DNA: TGTGCCAGCAGCTTAGAACTAGCGGGGTCCCACGAGCAGTACTTC

V: TRBV2
size: -
D: TRBD1
J: TRBJ1-1
CDR3: CATQSPTGVLGTDTEAFF
DNA: TGTGCCACCCAAAGCCCGACAGGGGTCTTGGGTACCGACACTGAAGCTTTCTTT

V: TRBV4-2
size: -
D: -
J: TRBJ2-4
CDR3: CASSQDEGAKNIQYF
DNA: TGTGCCAGCAGCCAAGACGAGGGAGCCAAAAACATTCAGTACTTC

V: TRBV2
size: -
D: -
J: TRBJ2-7
CDR3: CASSETPRGEAEQYF
DNA: TGTGCCAGCAGTGAAACCCCCCGAGGGGAGGCCGAGCAGTACTTC

V: TRBV6-1
size: -
D: -
J: TRBJ1-5
CDR3: CASSVQGNQPQHF
DNA: TGTGCCAGCAGTGTGCAGGGCAATCAGCCCCAGCATTTT

V: TRBV7-6
size: -
D: -
J: TRBJ1-1
CDR3: CASSPTGNTEAFF
DNA: TGTGCCAGCAGCCCGACAGGGAACACTGAAGCTTTCTTT

V: TRBV10-1
size: -
D: TRBD2
J: TRBJ2-3
CDR3: CASSMSSGGSDTQYF
DNA: TGCGCCAGCAGCATGAGTAGCGGGGGATCGGATACGCAGTATTTT

V: TRBV7-2
size: -
D: -
J: TRBJ2-7
CDR3: CASSLEGGRTYEQYF
DNA: TGTGCCAGCAGCTTGGAGGGGGGGCGCACCTACGAGCAGTACTTC

V: TRBV27
size: -
D: TRBD1
J: TRBJ1-1
CDR3: CASSSRTGMMNTEAFF
DNA: TGTGCCAGCAGTTCCAGGACAGGGATGATGAACACTGAGGCTTTCTTT

V: TRBV6-5
size: -
D: TRBD1
J: TRBJ2-7
CDR3: CASIGDRGTGEQYF
DNA: TGTGCCAGCATTGGGGACAGGGGAACGGGCGAGCAGTACTTC

V: TRBV25-1
size: -
D: -
J: TRBJ1-1
CDR3: CASSDRGDETEAFF
DNA: TGTGCCAGCAGTGACAGGGGAGATGAGACTGAAGCTTTCTTT

V: TRBV7-4
size: -
D: TRBD1
J: TRBJ1-2
CDR3: CASAGGANYGYTF
DNA: TGTGCCAGCGCAGGGGGCGCGAACTATGGCTACACCTTC

V: TRBV2
size: few
D: -
J: TRBJ1-5
CDR3: CASSVRGSNQPQHF
DNA: TGTGCCAGCAGCGTGCGGGGAAGCAATCAGCCCCAGCATTTT

V: TRBV7-9
size: few
D: -
J: TRBJ1-1
CDR3: CSSSPVNTEAFF
DNA: TGTTCCAGCAGCCCAGTAAACACTGAAGCTTTCTTT

V: TRBV27
size: -
D: TRBD2
J: TRBJ2-3
CDR3: CASSLLPGGKADTQYF
DNA: TGTGCCAGCAGTTTATTACCGGGGGGTAAGGCAGATACGCAGTATTTT